This T cell receptor beta chain was captured in a study of T cell repertoires in cytomegalovirus infection. Overall study results and limits: Using cumulative public TCR beta family frequency, the authors identified those who carried CMV together with the relevant HLA.

Comment on this clonotype: As yet, its antigen is unknown.

TCRdb ran MiXCR on the reads and lists one entry per CDR3 protein. This sample yields 150,000 to 180,000 distinct CDR3 sequences, of which about 25% are seen a single time; about 10% belongs to the top ten. Specimen: PBMCs. This sequence originates from a human donor in good health (CMV status not recorded). Some clones in this sample may be carry-over from other donors' samples.

Here the CDR3 DNA reads TGCGCCAGCAGCCGCAGGGTGCAAGAGACCCAGTACTTC. It is translated as CASSRRVQETQYF. This sequence joins TRBV4-1 and TRBJ2-5; D possibly corresponds to TRBD1 (5 bases). This CDR3 is 13 amino acids long. CDR1 and CDR2 from the germline V gene are MGHRA and YSYEKL. Trimming removed 4 bases at V and 2 bases at J, with 8 bases between.